Listed below are T cell receptor beta chains from one sample, sequenced in a study of Graves' ophthalmopathy and Graves' hyperthyroidism. Each CDR3 protein is one row after TCRdb ran MiXCR on the multiplex PCR reads. The top ten clones hold 3.3% of a sample with about 660,000 distinct CDR3 sequences, under 50% of them seen once. Source material: peripheral blood. These receptors were collected from an adult man with Graves' ophthalmopathy. Both conserved end residues are part of each CDR3. The D gene is left open where the match is weak. The size field is filled for only some rows; it gives once, few, many or a size class.

-	TRBV30	TRBD2	TRBJ2-7	CAWSVRRGVEQYF	TGTGCCTGGAGTGTACGGCGGGGGGTCGAGCAGTACTTC
few	TRBV3-1	TRBD2	TRBJ2-5	CASSQSFAGGEQETQYF	TGTGCCAGCAGCCAAAGCTTTGCCGGGGGGGAGCAAGAGACCCAGTACTTC
few	TRBV5-1	-	TRBJ1-2	CASSLGLEAYGYTF	TGCGCCAGCAGCTTGGGATTAGAAGCCTATGGCTACACCTTC
-	TRBV25-1	-	TRBJ1-2	CAARDPVYGYTF	TGTGCCGCGAGGGACCCTGTCTATGGCTACACCTTC
-	TRBV7-8	TRBD1	TRBJ2-6	CASRKGGFNPGANVLTF	TGTGCCAGCAGGAAAGGGGGCTTCAATCCTGGGGCCAACGTCCTGACTTTC
few	TRBV7-2	-	TRBJ2-5	CASSPGGGAQETQYF	TGTGCCAGCAGCCCTGGTGGGGGGGCTCAAGAGACCCAGTACTTC
many	TRBV20-1	-	TRBJ1-4	CSARVGTNEKLFF	TGCAGTGCTAGAGTAGGGACTAATGAAAAACTGTTTTTT
once	TRBV10-3	-	TRBJ1-4	CAISDIGVLNTEKLFF	TGTGCCATCAGTGATATTGGGGTCCTGAACACTGAAAAACTGTTTTTT
-	TRBV9	-	TRBJ1-1	CASSLNSQENTEAFF	TGCGCCAGCAGCTTGAACAGCCAAGAGAACACTGAAGCTTTCTTT
-	TRBV19	-	TRBJ1-1	CAWSGQTVTEAFF	TGTGCCTGGAGTGGACAGACCGTCACTGAAGCTTTCTTT
many	TRBV7-9	TRBD2	TRBJ2-5	CASSLAGTSGGQETQYF	TGTGCCAGCAGCTTAGCGGGGACTAGCGGGGGGCAAGAGACCCAGTACTTC
many	TRBV4-2	-	TRBJ2-7	CASSHGGERSYEQYF	TGTGCCAGCAGCCATGGCGGGGAGCGGTCCTACGAGCAGTACTTC
-	TRBV6-5	TRBD1	TRBJ2-7	CASSSPGTGVVHEQYF	TGTGCCAGCAGTTCCCCCGGGACAGGGGTTGTCCACGAGCAGTACTTC
-	TRBV15	-	TRBJ2-5	CATSPGVGRWNF	TGTGCCACCAGCCCAGGGGTAGGTCGTTGGAACTTC
-	TRBV15	TRBD1	TRBJ2-2	CATSSDTGQGTGELFF	TGTGCCACCAGCAGTGACACGGGACAGGGCACCGGGGAGCTGTTTTTT
-	TRBV7-2	-	TRBJ2-5	CASSLGTVVQETQYF	TGTGCCAGCAGCTTAGGGACGGTAGTTCAAGAGACCCAGTACTTC
-	TRBV29-1	-	TRBJ1-4	CSVETVGREKLFF	TGCAGCGTGGAAACCGTCGGTCGGGAAAAACTGTTTTTT
-	TRBV2	TRBD1	TRBJ1-2	CASSRDRADYGYTF	TGTGCCAGCTCGCGGGACAGGGCGGACTATGGCTACACCTTC
-	TRBV19	TRBD1	TRBJ2-1	CASSMWGVQGGHEQFF	TGTGCCAGTAGTATGTGGGGGGTACAGGGGGGCCATGAGCAGTTCTTC
-	TRBV29-1	-	TRBJ2-7	CSQGSETAPYEQYF	TGCAGCCAAGGAAGTGAGACCGCCCCGTACGAGCAGTACTTC